One and the same sample provided the 22 T cell receptor beta chains below, sequenced in a study of cytotoxic CD8 clonotypes in ibrutinib-treated CLL. This table comes from immunoSEQ multiplex PCR, and its TCRdb copy is limited to in-frame clones, with some not included. Of some 350,000 clones detected, about 64% appear once; the ten largest clones hold 6% to 6.5%. The sample here was PBMCs, taken after 36 months of ibrutinib treatment. Receptor source: a human donor with chronic lymphocytic leukemia.

Only one count was recorded for this clone. The gene calls are TRBV15 and TRBJ2-3; D remains ambiguous. CDR1 and CDR2 from the germline V gene are LNHNV and YYDKDF (reference sequence). This CDR3 contains 15 residues. V was clipped by 1 base and J by 0 bases, with 8 bases between them. The CDR3 coding sequence is TGTGCCACCAGCAGAGGACCAGCCAGCACAGATACGCAGTATTTT. This codes for CATSRGPASTDTQYF.

The chain combines TRBV7-6 with TRBJ2-5; maybe TRBD1 (6 bases). The germline V gene encodes CDR1 SGHVS and CDR2 FNYEAQ. There are 13 residues in the CDR3. V was trimmed by 5 bases and J by 9 bases, leaving 16 bases between them. CDR3 region: CASSHGTPGAQYF. The CDR3 bases are TGTGCCAGCAGCCACGGGACACCCGGGGCCCAGTACTTC.

V gene TRBV5-1 combines with J gene TRBJ1-5, with a possible D match to TRBD1 (6 bases). Trimming removed 4 bases at V and 3 bases at J, with 14 bases between. The CDR3 has 15 amino acids. Per the germline V gene, CDR1 is SGHRS and CDR2 is YFSETQ. In nucleotides, the CDR3 is TGCGCCAGCAGCCTTGCGACAGGCTCCAATCAGCCCCAGCATTTT. Its protein is CASSLATGSNQPQHF. Variable domain in full (rest from reference TRBV5-1 and TRBJ1-5): KAGVTQTPRYLIKTRGQQVTLSCSPISGHRSVSWYQQTPGQGLQFLFEYFSETQRNKGNFPGRFSGRQFSNSRSEMNVSTLELGDSALYLCASSLATGSNQPQHFGDGTRLSIL.

This clone showed up just once. The chain links TRBV25-1 to TRBJ2-2; 7 positions match TRBD1. Per the germline V gene, CDR1 is MGHDK and CDR2 is SYGVNS. The CDR3 sequence is 16 residues long. Trimming cost V 3 bases and J 2 bases; bases outside gene matches: 6. The CDR3 DNA sequence: TGTGCCAGCAGTGACCCCGACAGGGTCAACACCGGGGAGCTGTTTTTT. Its protein product is CASSDPDRVNTGELFF.

The genes are TRBV5-1 and TRBJ2-7; D call uncertain. The CDR3 has 13 residues. V was pared by 6 bases and J by 4 bases, with 14 bases between. CDR1 and CDR2 (germline): SGHRS, YFSETQ. The CDR3 sequence: CASKRTSAYEQYF. The DNA for the CDR3 is TGCGCCAGCAAGAGGACCTCAGCGTACGAGCAGTACTTC.

This chain connects TRBV5-1 to TRBJ2-4; 10 positions agree with TRBD1. Germline V gives CDR1 SGHRS, CDR2 YFSETQ. The CDR3 totals 15 residues. Unmatched junction bases numbered 9, after V lost 4 bases and J lost 8 bases. The CDR3 DNA follows: TGCGCCAGCAGCCTGAGACAGGGGGCGAGGGACATTCAGTACTTC. Amino acid sequence: CASSLRQGARDIQYF.

The chain uses TRBV11-3 and TRBJ2-1; D call uncertain. CDR1 SGHNT and CDR2 YENEEA come from the germline V gene. Trimming took off 1 base at V and 5 bases at J, with 9 bases between the two ends. The CDR3 contains 14 residues. CDR3 sequence reads: CASSLGDIHNEQFF. CDR3 in DNA: TGTGCCAGCAGCTTAGGTGACATTCACAATGAGCAGTTCTTC.

The chain is built from TRBV19 and TRBJ2-3; 12 bases agree with TRBD1. The CDR3 runs 16 residues. Germline loops: CDR1 LNHDA, CDR2 SQIVND (reference sequence). J gave up 2 bases and V 5 bases, and 5 bases lay outside the gene matches. The CDR3 loop reads CASSGTGGPPTDTQYF. The CDR3 DNA reads TGTGCCAGTAGTGGGACAGGGGGCCCTCCCACAGATACGCAGTATTTT.

The sample holds one count of this clone. The rearrangement links TRBV5-1 to TRBJ2-4; D remains unclear. V lost 4 bases to trimming and J lost 4 bases, with 21 bases between them. CDR1 is SGHRS and CDR2 is YFSETQ in the germline V gene. The CDR3 runs to 17 residues. CDR3 DNA: TGCGCCAGCAGCAGCACTTTGCTAACCGCCCTTAAAAACATTCAGTACTTC. Translated: CASSSTLLTALKNIQYF.

The V call is TRBV6-6, the J call TRBJ2-7; 9 nucleotides agree with TRBD1. The CDR3 loop spans 14 amino acids. The J segment lost 6 bases and the V segment lost 2 bases, leaving 5 bases of the junction unmatched. From germline, CDR1 is MNHNY and CDR2 SVGAGI (reference sequence). The CDR3, as DNA: TGTGCCAGCAGTTACCCTGGACAGGGGCGCGAGCAGTACTTC. Translating gives CASSYPGQGREQYF.

The chain combines TRBV15 with TRBJ2-7; D gene ambiguous. The V and J ends lost 3 bases and 0 bases respectively, with 18 bases between them. The germline CDR1 and CDR2 sequences are LNHNV and YYDKDF (reference sequence). The CDR3 consists of 17 residues. The CDR3 DNA follows: TGTGCCACCAGCAGGGCTCATTTCGGGCCCAGCTCCTACGAGCAGTACTTC. The encoded protein is CATSRAHFGPSSYEQYF. Combining the CDR3 with reference TRBV15 and TRBJ2-7 gives the whole variable domain DAMVIQNPRYQVTQFGKPVTLSCSQTLNHNVMYWYQQKSSQAPKLLFHYYDKDFNNEADTPDNFQSRRPNTSFCFLDIRSPGLGDTAMYLCATSRAHFGPSSYEQYFGPGTRLTVT.

The rearrangement joins TRBV10-3 to TRBJ2-5; 7 nucleotides match TRBD1. Germline assignment: CDR1 ENHRY and CDR2 SYGVKD. The CDR3 sequence is 14 residues long. The trim removed 5 bases at V and 5 bases at J, leaving 8 bases unmatched. As DNA, the CDR3 is TGTGCCATCAGTACCGGGACAGAGAGGGAGACCCAGTACTTC. Translation gives CAISTGTERETQYF.

The chain combines TRBV6-5 with TRBJ2-7; the match to TRBD1 covers 7 bases. With V trimmed by 6 bases and J by 1 base, 6 bases remained unmatched. This CDR3 contains 14 residues. Germline V gives CDR1 MNHEY, CDR2 SVGAGI. DNA for the CDR3: TGTGCCAGCAGGCGACAGGGCCTATCCTACGAGCAGTACTTC. Protein: CASRRQGLSYEQYF.

The CDR3 loop is CASSLNPGGVDGYTF. The CDR3 DNA follows: TGTGCCAGCAGCTTGAATCCAGGGGGCGTAGATGGCTACACCTTC. This chain uses TRBV7-2 with TRBJ1-2; 8 bases agree with TRBD1. The CDR3 is 15 residues long. V dropped 3 bases and J dropped 6; count of bases not matched to a gene: 9. Germline V gives CDR1 SGHTA, CDR2 FQGNSA.

This clone appeared a few times. J is TRBJ2-1 and V is TRBV28; D might be TRBD1 or TRBD2, each matching 5 bases. Germline loops: CDR1 MDHEN, CDR2 SYDVKM. CDR3 size: 11 residues. Trimming took 0 bases from V and 12 from J, leaving 6 bases between them. The CDR3 sequence is CASSLWGVQFF. The CDR3 region has the DNA TGTGCCAGCAGTTTATGGGGGGTGCAGTTCTTC.

This clone was detected a few times. The chain links TRBV9 to TRBJ2-2; tentative D call: TRBD2 (6 bases). Germline CDR1 reads SGDLS; CDR2 reads YYNGEE. The V end was cut by 0 bases, the J end by 4 bases, with 10 bases between. The CDR3 has 15 residues. CDR3 in amino acids: CASSVVGGLTGELFF. The CDR3 DNA is TGTGCCAGCAGCGTAGTAGGAGGGCTCACCGGGGAGCTGTTTTTT. The whole variable domain, remainder taken from reference TRBV9 and TRBJ2-2, is DSGVTQTPKHLITATGQRVTLRCSPRSGDLSVYWYQQSLDQGLQFLIQYYNGEERAKGNILERFSAQQFPDLHSELNLSSLELGDSALYFCASSVVGGLTGELFFGEGSRLTVL.

This chain connects TRBV19 to TRBJ2-3; weak D call: TRBD2 (6 bases). The CDR3 is 15 residues long. Germline loops: CDR1 LNHDA, CDR2 SQIVND (reference sequence). Trimming took 6 bases from V and 4 from J, leaving 17 bases between them. CDR3 sequence (DNA): TGTGCCAGTAGCTACGCGGCTAGCGAACCAGATACGCAGTATTTT. It encodes CASSYAASEPDTQYF.

This clone has just a few counts. J is TRBJ1-2 and V is TRBV11-2; weak D call: TRBD1 (5 bases). Trimming took 5 bases from V and 2 from J, leaving 18 bases between them. Germline values: CDR1 SGHAT, CDR2 FQNNGV. This CDR3 is 16 amino acids long. The CDR3 loop is CASSPGTSDPNYGYTF. CDR3 DNA sequence: TGTGCCAGCAGCCCCGGGACGTCGGACCCCAACTATGGCTACACCTTC.

On this clone: Sequence at one end of the junction differs from germline and may be a read error. DNA of the CDR3: TGTGCCAGCAGTGTGGGTAAATCGACTAGTTTC. Its protein product is CASSVGKSTSF. The chain carries TRBV2 and TRBJ2-7, with D possibly being TRBD2 (6 bases). The CDR3 loop spans 11 amino acids. Germline CDR1 SNHLY, CDR2 FYNNEI. Filled out from reference TRBV2 and TRBJ2-7, the complete variable domain reads EPEVTQTPSHQVTQMGQEVILRCVPISNHLYFYWYRQILGQKVEFLVSFYNNEISEKSEIFDDQFSVERPDGSNFTLKIRSTKLEDSAMYFCASSVGKSTSFGPGTRLTVT.

The chain uses TRBV11-3 and TRBJ2-2, with 9 nucleotides matching TRBD1. Unmatched junction bases numbered 6, after V lost 4 bases and J lost 6 bases. CDR3 length: 15 residues. CDR1 and CDR2 from the germline V gene are SGHNT and YENEEA. The CDR3 region has the DNA TGTGCCAGCAGCTCACGGGGGACAGGGTCCGGGGAGCTGTTTTTT. Translation: CASSSRGTGSGELFF.

The rearrangement links TRBV25-1 to TRBJ1-6; D might be TRBD1 (6 bases). The CDR3 sequence is 14 residues long. The germline V gene has CDR1 MGHDK and CDR2 SYGVNS. Trimming took 3 bases from V and 7 from J, leaving 10 bases between them. In nucleotides, the CDR3 is TGTGCCAGCAGTGATTACAGGGCAAATTCACCCCTCCACTTT. Amino acids: CASSDYRANSPLHF. The full variable domain, in which reference TRBV25-1 and TRBJ1-6 provide the parts outside the CDR3, is EADIYQTPRYLVIGTGKKITLECSQTMGHDKMYWYQQDPGMELHLIHYSYGVNSTEKGDLSSESTVSRIRTEHFPLTLESARPSHTSQYLCASSDYRANSPLHFGNGTRLTVT.

The genes are TRBV27 and TRBJ2-7; 8 bases map to TRBD1. Trimming at V came to 3 bases and at J to 7 bases, leaving 8 bases not matched to a gene. Germline lookup yields CDR1 MNHEY and CDR2 SMNVEV (reference sequence). The CDR3 covers 14 residues. The CDR3, as DNA: TGTGCCAGCAGTTTCCTCAGGGGGCGCGGAGAGCAGTACTTC. This sequence encodes CASSFLRGRGEQYF.